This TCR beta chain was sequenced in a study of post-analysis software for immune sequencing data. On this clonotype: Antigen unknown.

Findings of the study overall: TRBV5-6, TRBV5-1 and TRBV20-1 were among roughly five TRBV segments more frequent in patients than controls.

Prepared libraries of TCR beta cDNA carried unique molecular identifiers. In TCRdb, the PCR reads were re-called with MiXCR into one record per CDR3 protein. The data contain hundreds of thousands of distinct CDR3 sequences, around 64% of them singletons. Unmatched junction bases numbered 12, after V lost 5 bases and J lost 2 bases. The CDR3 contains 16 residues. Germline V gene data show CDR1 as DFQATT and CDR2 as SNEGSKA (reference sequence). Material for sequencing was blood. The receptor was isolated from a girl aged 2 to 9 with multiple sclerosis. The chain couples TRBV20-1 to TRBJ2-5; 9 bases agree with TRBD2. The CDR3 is CSAPSRTSAQQETQYF. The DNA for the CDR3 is TGCAGTGCTCCGTCCCGGACTAGCGCCCAACAAGAGACCCAGTACTTC.